The 16 T cell receptor beta chains below all came from one sample that was sequenced in a study of T cells after yellow fever vaccination. One entry per CDR3 protein, called by TCRdb with MiXCR from the 5' RACE reads. The sample holds about 370,000 distinct CDR3 sequences, 11% seen once. Sequencing was performed on PBMCs, taken on the day of the first yellow fever vaccination. These receptors were collected from a young man who received the YFV17D yellow fever vaccine.

This clonotype has only a few counts. The chain carries TRBV5-5 and TRBJ1-3; D is ambiguous. Trimming left V 0 bases short and J 0 bases short, with 13 bases between. Germline values: CDR1 SGHKS, CDR2 YYEKEE (reference sequence). The CDR3 loop spans 17 amino acids. The CDR3 region is CASSLGPTMDSGNTIYF. CDR3 coding DNA: TGTGCCAGCAGCTTGGGACCGACGATGGACTCTGGAAACACCATATATTTT.

CDR3 DNA: TGCAGCGTGGCTTACGGGACAGGACCGAACAATGAGCAGTTCTTC. Its protein is CSVAYGTGPNNEQFF. The rearrangement uses TRBV29-1 and TRBJ2-1; TRBD1 matches 8 bases. The V and J ends lost 6 bases and 5 bases, in that order; junction bases with no gene match: 12. Germline V CDR1 and CDR2: SQVTM, ANQGSEA. The CDR3 sequence is 15 residues long.

The rearrangement joins TRBV4-1 to TRBJ2-7; TRBD2 aligns across 8 bases. Germline loops: CDR1 MGHRA, CDR2 YSYEKL. This CDR3 is built from 15 residues. J lost 4 bases, V lost 0 bases, and 5 bases had no gene match. DNA of the CDR3: TGCGCCAGCAGCCAAGAATCTAGCGGGCCATACGAGCAGTACTTC. Translation: CASSQESSGPYEQYF.

This clonotype was counted only a few times. This chain connects TRBV7-9 to TRBJ2-1, with 11 bases matching TRBD1. Germline assignment: CDR1 SEHNR and CDR2 FQNEAQ (reference sequence). CDR3 size: 17 residues. V lost 5 bases and J lost 7; bases outside the gene matches: 13. The CDR3 sequence: CASSHSFRDRGGNEQFF. The CDR3 DNA follows: TGTGCCAGCAGCCACTCCTTCCGGGACAGGGGGGGGAATGAGCAGTTCTTC.

The sample holds many counts of this clonotype. The chain employs TRBV12-3 or TRBV12-4 and TRBJ2-1, with 7 bases identical to TRBD1. The CDR3 loop spans 14 amino acids. V shed 8 bases and J 9 bases; nucleotides not matched to a gene: 13. The CDR3 spells CASGPTGPGIEQFF. As DNA, the CDR3 is TGTGCCAGCGGTCCGACAGGGCCCGGGATTGAGCAGTTCTTC.

The chain joins TRBV19 to TRBJ2-5; a weak D match, TRBD2 (5 bases). The CDR3 is made up of 14 amino acids. CDR1 LNHDA and CDR2 SQIVND come from the germline V gene (reference sequence). The V and J ends lost 2 bases and 1 base respectively, with 8 bases between them. In DNA, the CDR3 is TGTGCCAGTAGTATATCAGCGGCCCAAGAGACCCAGTACTTC. Residues: CASSISAAQETQYF.

This clonotype turned up a few times. The chain joins TRBV3-1 to TRBJ1-5; D is undetermined. This CDR3 is 13 amino acids long. V shed 1 base and J shed 3 bases, with 4 bases lying between them. Germline V gene data show CDR1 as LGHDT and CDR2 as YNNKEL (reference sequence). Written as DNA, the CDR3 is TGTGCCAGCAGCCAAGGTCACAATCAGCCCCAGCATTTT. Residues: CASSQGHNQPQHF.

This clonotype was counted a few times. J is TRBJ1-1 and V is TRBV25-1; no firm D call. The CDR3 extends over 15 amino acids. CDR1 and CDR2 (germline): MGHDK, SYGVNS. V was shortened by 2 bases and J by 3 bases, with 13 bases between the two germline ends. The CDR3 here is CASSERHGRDTEAFF. CDR3 bases: TGTGCCAGCAGTGAACGACACGGGAGGGACACTGAAGCTTTCTTT. Looking up the rest from reference TRBV25-1 and TRBJ1-1 gives the full variable domain: EADIYQTPRYLVIGTGKKITLECSQTMGHDKMYWYQQDPGMELHLIHYSYGVNSTEKGDLSSESTVSRIRTEHFPLTLESARPSHTSQYLCASSERHGRDTEAFFGQGTRLTVV.

This clonotype was seen only a few times. The J gene is TRBJ1-5, the V gene TRBV5-1, with D uncertain. Per germline, CDR1 SGHRS and CDR2 YFSETQ. V was clipped by 0 bases and J by 7 bases, with 11 bases between them. The CDR3 runs 14 residues. The CDR3 loop reads CASSLDTGGQPQHF. In nucleotides, the CDR3 is TGCGCCAGCAGCTTGGATACGGGTGGACAGCCCCAGCATTTT. Supplemented by reference TRBV5-1 and TRBJ1-5, the full variable domain reads KAGVTQTPRYLIKTRGQQVTLSCSPISGHRSVSWYQQTPGQGLQFLFEYFSETQRNKGNFPGRFSGRQFSNSRSEMNVSTLELGDSALYLCASSLDTGGQPQHFGDGTRLSIL.

This clonotype occurred many times. The chain couples TRBV11-2 to TRBJ2-2; D gene ambiguous. The CDR3 is 15 residues long. With 5 bases removed from V and 1 base from J, the gap between germline ends came to 11 bases. CDR1 and CDR2 from the germline V gene are SGHAT and FQNNGV. CDR3 DNA: TGTGCCAGCAGCCCCCTGAAATTGAACACCGGGGAGCTGTTTTTT. Residues: CASSPLKLNTGELFF.

Only a few counts were recorded for this clonotype. The genes are TRBV4-2 and TRBJ2-1; D is ambiguous. The V gene lost 1 base and the J gene lost 3 bases, with 4 bases spanning the gap. Looked up from germline, CDR1 is LGHNA and CDR2 is YNFKEQ. The CDR3 runs to 13 residues. The CDR3 bases are TGTGCCAGCAGCCAAGGGGGCTACAATGAGCAGTTCTTC. Its protein product is CASSQGGYNEQFF.

This rearrangement joins TRBV20-1 to TRBJ2-3; 13 bases match TRBD2. The CDR3 loop spans 14 amino acids. CDR1 and CDR2 from the germline V gene are DFQATT and SNEGSKA (reference sequence). After removal of 5 bases from V and 4 bases from J, the junction contained 3 bases not matched to a gene. This CDR3 is CSAFTSGGADTQYF. In nucleotides, the CDR3 is TGCAGTGCTTTCACTAGCGGGGGGGCAGATACGCAGTATTTT.

This clonotype was observed a few times. V gene TRBV5-1 combines with J gene TRBJ1-4, with D hard to call. V dropped 4 bases and J dropped 6 bases, with 13 bases sitting between them. There are 14 residues in the CDR3. CDR1 is SGHRS and CDR2 is YFSETQ in the germline V gene. CDR3 sequence (DNA): TGCGCCAGCAGCCGAAACACGCCGGATGAAAAACTGTTTTTT. Translated, it gives CASSRNTPDEKLFF.

Only a few counts were recorded for this clonotype. The genes are TRBV5-1 and TRBJ1-1; 10 bases fit TRBD1. This CDR3 has 15 amino acids. V lost 2 bases to trimming and J lost 1 base; unmatched junction nucleotides: 2. Germline lookup yields CDR1 SGHRS and CDR2 YFSETQ. This chain's CDR3 is CASSFGQGGNTEAFF. The CDR3 DNA reads TGCGCCAGCAGCTTCGGACAGGGGGGGAACACTGAAGCTTTCTTT. The variable domain in full, with the rest retrieved from reference TRBV5-1 and TRBJ1-1, is KAGVTQTPRYLIKTRGQQVTLSCSPISGHRSVSWYQQTPGQGLQFLFEYFSETQRNKGNFPGRFSGRQFSNSRSEMNVSTLELGDSALYLCASSFGQGGNTEAFFGQGTRLTVV.

The chain is built from TRBV5-1 and TRBJ1-2, with D possibly being TRBD1 (5 bases). This CDR3 contains 15 residues. Germline-derived CDR1 and CDR2 are SGHRS and YFSETQ. The V end lost 4 bases, the J end lost 4 bases, and 17 bases lay between the germline ends. For the CDR3, the DNA is TGCGCCAGCAGCCCGGGCGGGGGGGACCTCTATGGCTACACCTTC. Its translation is CASSPGGGDLYGYTF.

This clonotype was seen a few times. J is TRBJ2-1 and V is TRBV4-3; the match to TRBD2 covers 12 bases. Germline CDR1 and CDR2: LGHNA and YSLEER. V dropped 1 base and J dropped 5; count of bases not matched to a gene: 6. The CDR3 loop spans 17 amino acids. CDR3 sequence (DNA): TGCGCCAGCAGCCAAGTCCACCTAGCGGGGGGGGACAATGAGCAGTTCTTC. The encoded protein is CASSQVHLAGGDNEQFF.